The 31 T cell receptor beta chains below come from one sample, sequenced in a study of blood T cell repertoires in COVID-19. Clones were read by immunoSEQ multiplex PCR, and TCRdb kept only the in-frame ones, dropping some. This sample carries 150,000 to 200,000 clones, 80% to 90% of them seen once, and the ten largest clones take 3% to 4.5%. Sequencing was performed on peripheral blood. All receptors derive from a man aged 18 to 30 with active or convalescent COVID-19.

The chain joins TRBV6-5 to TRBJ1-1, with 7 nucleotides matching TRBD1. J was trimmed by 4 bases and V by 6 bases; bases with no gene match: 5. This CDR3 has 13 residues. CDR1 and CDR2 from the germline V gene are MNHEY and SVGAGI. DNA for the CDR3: TGTGCCAGCAGCCCGGGACAGTCCACTGAAGCTTTCTTT. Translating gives CASSPGQSTEAFF.

In DNA form, the CDR3 reads TGTGCCAGCAGCTTAGCGCGGCATCAGCCCCAGCATTTT. Translating gives CASSLARHQPQHF. The chain is built from TRBV7-4 and TRBJ1-5; D is undetermined. The CDR3 runs to 13 residues. Trimming stripped 0 bases from V and 5 bases from J, with 5 bases between. Germline values: CDR1 SGHVT, CDR2 SQSDAQ.

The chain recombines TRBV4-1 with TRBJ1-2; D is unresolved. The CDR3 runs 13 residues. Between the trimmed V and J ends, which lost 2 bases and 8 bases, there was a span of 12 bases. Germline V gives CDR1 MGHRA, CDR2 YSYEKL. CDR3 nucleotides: TGCGCCAGCAGCCAAAGCGAGGTAGGCGGCTACACCTTC. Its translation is CASSQSEVGGYTF.

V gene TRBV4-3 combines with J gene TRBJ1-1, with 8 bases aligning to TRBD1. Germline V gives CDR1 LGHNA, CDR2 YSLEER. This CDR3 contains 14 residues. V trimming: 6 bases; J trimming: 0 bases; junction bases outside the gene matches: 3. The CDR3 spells CASRQGDMNTEAFF. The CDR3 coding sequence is TGCGCCAGCAGACAGGGGGACATGAACACTGAAGCTTTCTTT.

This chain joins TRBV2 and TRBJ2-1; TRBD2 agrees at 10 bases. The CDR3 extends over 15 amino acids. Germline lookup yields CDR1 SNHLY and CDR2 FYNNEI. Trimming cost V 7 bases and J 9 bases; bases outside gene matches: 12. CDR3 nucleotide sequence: TGTGCCAGCATTTCGTCCGGGACTAGCGAGCTTGAGCAGTTCTTC. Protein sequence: CASISSGTSELEQFF.

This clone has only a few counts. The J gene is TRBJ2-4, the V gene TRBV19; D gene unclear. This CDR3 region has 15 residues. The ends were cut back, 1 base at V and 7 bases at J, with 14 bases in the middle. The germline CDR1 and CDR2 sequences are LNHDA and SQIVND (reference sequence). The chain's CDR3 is CASSIGGSSLNIQYF. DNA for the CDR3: TGTGCCAGTAGTATAGGAGGTTCCAGCTTGAACATTCAGTACTTC.

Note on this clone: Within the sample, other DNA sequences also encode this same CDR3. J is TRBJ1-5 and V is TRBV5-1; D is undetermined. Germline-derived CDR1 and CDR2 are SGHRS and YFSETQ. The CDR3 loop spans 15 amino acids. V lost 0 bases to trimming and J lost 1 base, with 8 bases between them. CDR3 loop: CASSLEGGSNQPQHF. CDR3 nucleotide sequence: TGCGCCAGCAGCTTGGAGGGCGGGAGCAATCAGCCCCAGCATTTT.

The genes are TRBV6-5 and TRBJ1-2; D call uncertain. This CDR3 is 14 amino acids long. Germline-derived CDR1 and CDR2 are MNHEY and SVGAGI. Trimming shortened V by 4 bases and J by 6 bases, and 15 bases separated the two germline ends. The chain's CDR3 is CASSWQVPTDGYTF. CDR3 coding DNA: TGTGCCAGCAGTTGGCAGGTCCCCACCGATGGCTACACCTTC.

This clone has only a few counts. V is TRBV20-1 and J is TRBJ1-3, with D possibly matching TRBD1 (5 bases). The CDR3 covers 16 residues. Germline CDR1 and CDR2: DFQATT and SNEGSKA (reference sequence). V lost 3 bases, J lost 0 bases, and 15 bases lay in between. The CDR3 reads CSASAGAEYSGNTIYF. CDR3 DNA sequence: TGCAGTGCTAGTGCTGGGGCAGAATACTCTGGAAACACCATATATTTT.

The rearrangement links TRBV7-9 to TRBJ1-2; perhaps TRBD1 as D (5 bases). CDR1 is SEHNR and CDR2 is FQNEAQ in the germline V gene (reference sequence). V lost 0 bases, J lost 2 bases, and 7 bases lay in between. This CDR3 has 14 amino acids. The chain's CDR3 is CASSLAPGNYGYTF. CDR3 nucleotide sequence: TGTGCCAGCAGCTTAGCACCAGGGAACTATGGCTACACCTTC.

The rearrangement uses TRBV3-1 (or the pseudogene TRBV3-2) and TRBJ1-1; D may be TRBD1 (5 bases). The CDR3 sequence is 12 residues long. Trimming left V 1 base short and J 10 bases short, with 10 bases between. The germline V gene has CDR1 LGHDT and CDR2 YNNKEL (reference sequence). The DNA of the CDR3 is TGTGCCAGCAGCCAAGCCGGGGGGGGAGCTTTCTTT. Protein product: CASSQAGGGAFF.

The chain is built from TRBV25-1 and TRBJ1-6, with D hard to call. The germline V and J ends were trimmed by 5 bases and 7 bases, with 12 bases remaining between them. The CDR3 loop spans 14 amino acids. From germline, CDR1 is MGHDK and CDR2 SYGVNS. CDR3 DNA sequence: TGTGCCAGCAGTTCTACTCATCCCAATTCACCCCTCCACTTT. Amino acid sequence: CASSSTHPNSPLHF.

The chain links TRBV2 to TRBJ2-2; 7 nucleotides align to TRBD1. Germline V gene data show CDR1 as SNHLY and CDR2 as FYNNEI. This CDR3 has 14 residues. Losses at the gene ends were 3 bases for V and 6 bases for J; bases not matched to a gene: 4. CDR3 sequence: CASSERGQSGELFF. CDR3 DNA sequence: TGTGCCAGCAGTGAGAGGGGACAGTCCGGGGAGCTGTTTTTT.

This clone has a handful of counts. CDR3 bases: TGCGCCAGCAGCCAACCCGCAGGGGTGGAGAATTCACCCCTCCACTTT. Protein: CASSQPAGVENSPLHF. The genes are TRBV4-1 and TRBJ1-6; possible D gene TRBD1, 6 bases. With 2 bases removed from V and 7 bases from J, the gap between germline ends came to 15 bases. The CDR3 covers 16 residues. Germline loops: CDR1 MGHRA, CDR2 YSYEKL.

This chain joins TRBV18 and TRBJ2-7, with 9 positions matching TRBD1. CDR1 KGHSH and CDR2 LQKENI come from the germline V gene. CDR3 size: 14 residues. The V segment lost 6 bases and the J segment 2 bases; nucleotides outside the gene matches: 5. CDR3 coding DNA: TGTGCCAGCTCGGCCGGGACAGGGACCTACGAGCAGTACGTC. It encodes CASSAGTGTYEQYV.

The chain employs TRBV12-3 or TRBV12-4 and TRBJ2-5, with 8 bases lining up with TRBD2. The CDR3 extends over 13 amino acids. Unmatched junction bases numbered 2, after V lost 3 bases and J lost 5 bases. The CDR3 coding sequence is TGTGCCAGCAGTTTCGGGGGGGCGGAGACCCAGTACTTC. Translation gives CASSFGGAETQYF.

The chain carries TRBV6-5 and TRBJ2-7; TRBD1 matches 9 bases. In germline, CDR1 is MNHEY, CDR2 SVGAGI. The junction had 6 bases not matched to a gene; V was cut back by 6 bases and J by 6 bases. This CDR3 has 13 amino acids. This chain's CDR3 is CASRGTGSGEQYV. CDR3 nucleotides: TGTGCCAGCAGGGGGACAGGGTCGGGCGAGCAGTACGTC.

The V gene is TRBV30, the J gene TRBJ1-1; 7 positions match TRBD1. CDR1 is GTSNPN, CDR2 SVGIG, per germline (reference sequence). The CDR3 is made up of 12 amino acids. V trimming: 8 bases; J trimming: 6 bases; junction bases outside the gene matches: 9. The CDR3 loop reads CAGDREYPEAFF. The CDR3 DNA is TGTGCCGGCGACAGGGAGTACCCTGAAGCTTTCTTT.

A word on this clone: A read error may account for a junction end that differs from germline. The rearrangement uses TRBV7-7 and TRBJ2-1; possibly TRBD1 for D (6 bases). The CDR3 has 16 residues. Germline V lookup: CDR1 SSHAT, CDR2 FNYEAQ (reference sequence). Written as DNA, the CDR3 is TGTGCTAGCAGCCGCTACCAATCAGGGGCGGTCAGTGAGCAGTTCTTC. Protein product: CASSRYQSGAVSEQFF.

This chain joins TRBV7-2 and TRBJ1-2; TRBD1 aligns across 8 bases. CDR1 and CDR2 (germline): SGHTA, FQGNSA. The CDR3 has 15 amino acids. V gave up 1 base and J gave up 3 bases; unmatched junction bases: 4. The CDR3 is CASSLVQGADYGYTF. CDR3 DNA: TGTGCCAGCAGCTTAGTTCAGGGGGCGGACTATGGCTACACCTTC. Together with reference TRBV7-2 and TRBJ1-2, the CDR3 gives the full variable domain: GAGVSQSPSNKVTEKGKDVELRCDPISGHTALYWYRQSLGQGLEFLIYFQGNSAPDKSGLPSDRFSAERTGGSVSTLTIQRTQQEDSAVYLCASSLVQGADYGYTFGSGTRLTVV.

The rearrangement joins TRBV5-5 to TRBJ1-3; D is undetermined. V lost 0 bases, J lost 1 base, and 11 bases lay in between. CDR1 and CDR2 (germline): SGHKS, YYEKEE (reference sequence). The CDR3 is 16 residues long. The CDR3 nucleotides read TGTGCCAGCAGCTTGGCCGAACAGTCATCTGGAAACACCATATATTTT. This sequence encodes CASSLAEQSSGNTIYF.

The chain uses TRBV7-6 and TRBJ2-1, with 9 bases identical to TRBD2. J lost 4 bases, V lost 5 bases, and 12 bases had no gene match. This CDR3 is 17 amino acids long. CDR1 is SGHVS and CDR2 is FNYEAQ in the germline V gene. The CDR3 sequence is CASSHTAAGGGYNEQFF. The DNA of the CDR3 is TGTGCCAGCAGCCACACCGCAGCGGGAGGCGGTTACAATGAGCAGTTCTTC. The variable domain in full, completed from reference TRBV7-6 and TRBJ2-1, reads GAGVSQSPRYKVTKRGQDVALRCDPISGHVSLYWYRQALGQGPEFLTYFNYEAQQDKSGLPNDRFSAERPEGSISTLTIQRTEQRDSAMYRCASSHTAAGGGYNEQFFGPGTRLTVL.

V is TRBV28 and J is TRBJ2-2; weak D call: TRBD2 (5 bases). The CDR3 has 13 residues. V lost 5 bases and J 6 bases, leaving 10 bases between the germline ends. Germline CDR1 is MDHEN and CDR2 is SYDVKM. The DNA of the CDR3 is TGTGCCAGCAGTCCCCGGCGGGCCGGGGAGCTGTTTTTT. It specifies CASSPRRAGELFF.

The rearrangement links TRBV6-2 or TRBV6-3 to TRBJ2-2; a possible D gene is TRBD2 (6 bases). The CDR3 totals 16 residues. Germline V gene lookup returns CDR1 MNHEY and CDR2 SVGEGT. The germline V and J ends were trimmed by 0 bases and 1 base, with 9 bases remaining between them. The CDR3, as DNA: TGTGCCAGCAGTTACTCGGCTAGCGTGAACACCGGGGAGCTGTTTTTT. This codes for CASSYSASVNTGELFF.

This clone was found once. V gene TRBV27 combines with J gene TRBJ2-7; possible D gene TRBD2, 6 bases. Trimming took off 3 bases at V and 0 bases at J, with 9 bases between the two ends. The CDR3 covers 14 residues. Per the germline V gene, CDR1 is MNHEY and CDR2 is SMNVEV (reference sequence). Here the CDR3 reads CASSLGGYSYEQYF. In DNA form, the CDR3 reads TGTGCCAGCAGTTTGGGGGGATACTCCTACGAGCAGTACTTC.

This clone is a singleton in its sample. Here the CDR3 reads CASGHYGNTIYF. CDR3 coding DNA: TGTGCCAGCGGCCACTACGGAAACACCATATATTTT. This sequence joins TRBV7-2 and TRBJ1-3; D ambiguous. Trimming removed 8 bases from V and 4 bases from J, with 9 bases in between. The CDR3 has 12 amino acids. Germline V CDR1 and CDR2: SGHTA, FQGNSA.

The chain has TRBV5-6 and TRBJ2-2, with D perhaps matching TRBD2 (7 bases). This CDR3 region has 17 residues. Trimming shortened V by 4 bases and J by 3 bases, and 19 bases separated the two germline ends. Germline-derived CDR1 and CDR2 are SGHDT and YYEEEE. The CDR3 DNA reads TGTGCCAGCAGCGGTGGGGGGGCGCTTGAGTACACCGGGGAGCTGTTTTTT. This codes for CASSGGGALEYTGELFF.

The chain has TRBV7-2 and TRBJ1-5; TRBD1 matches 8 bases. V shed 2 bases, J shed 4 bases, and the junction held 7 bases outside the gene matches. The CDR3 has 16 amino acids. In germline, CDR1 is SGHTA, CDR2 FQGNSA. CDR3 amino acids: CASSLTIRDRNQPQHF. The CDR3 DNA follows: TGTGCCAGCAGCTTAACGATCCGGGACAGGAATCAGCCCCAGCATTTT.

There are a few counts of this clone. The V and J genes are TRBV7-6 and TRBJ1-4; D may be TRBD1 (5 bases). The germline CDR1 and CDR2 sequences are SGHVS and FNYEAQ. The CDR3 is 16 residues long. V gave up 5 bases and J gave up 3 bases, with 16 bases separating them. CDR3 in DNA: TGTGCCAGCAGCGTGGCCATGGGGCTGTCTAATGAAAAACTGTTTTTT. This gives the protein CASSVAMGLSNEKLFF.

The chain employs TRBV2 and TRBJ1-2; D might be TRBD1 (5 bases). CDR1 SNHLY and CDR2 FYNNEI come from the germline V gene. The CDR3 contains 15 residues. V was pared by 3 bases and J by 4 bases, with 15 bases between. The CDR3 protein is CASSDSRSGAYGYTF. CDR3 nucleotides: TGTGCCAGCAGTGATTCCCGCAGTGGGGCCTATGGCTACACCTTC.

The DNA of the CDR3 is TGTGCCAGCAGTTGGCGGGGGATCAATGAGCAGTTCTTC. Its protein is CASSWRGINEQFF. The rearrangement links TRBV12-3 or TRBV12-4 to TRBJ2-1; 7 nucleotides agree with TRBD2. This CDR3 is built from 13 residues. Unmatched junction bases numbered 3, after V lost 4 bases and J lost 6 bases.